These 16 T cell receptor beta chains came from one sample sequenced in a study of T cells in Graves' hyperthyroidism and ophthalmopathy. RNA transcripts served as the template for amplifying TCR beta CDR3 regions. Initially, a first-round RT-PCR of the TCR CDR3 employed the HTBI primer set. TCRdb recomputed calls from the multiplex PCR reads with MiXCR, one row per CDR3 protein. The sample yields roughly 250,000 distinct CDR3 sequences, about 20% seen once. The sequenced material came from blood. Receptors were obtained from a man aged 30 to 39 with Graves' ophthalmopathy.

The V call is TRBV5-1, the J call TRBJ2-2; 7 bases line up with TRBD1. The CDR3 consists of 16 residues. V shed 2 bases, J shed 3 bases, and the junction held 7 bases outside the gene matches. CDR1 is SGHRS and CDR2 is YFSETQ in the germline V gene. The CDR3 spells CASSLRFTGDTGELFF. The CDR3 nucleotides read TGCGCCAGCAGCTTACGTTTTACAGGGGACACCGGGGAGCTGTTTTTT. Full variable domain (outside the CDR3, taken from reference TRBV5-1 and TRBJ2-2): KAGVTQTPRYLIKTRGQQVTLSCSPISGHRSVSWYQQTPGQGLQFLFEYFSETQRNKGNFPGRFSGRQFSNSRSEMNVSTLELGDSALYLCASSLRFTGDTGELFFGEGSRLTVL.

In this sample, this clonotype turned up a few times. This chain connects TRBV20-1 to TRBJ1-1, with 8 bases lining up with TRBD1. Germline loops: CDR1 DFQATT, CDR2 SNEGSKA (reference sequence). This CDR3 has 14 residues. V lost 2 bases and J lost 4; bases outside the gene matches: 6. The DNA of the CDR3 is TGCAGTGCTAGACGGGGACAGGAAGGCACTGAAGCTTTCTTT. Translation: CSARRGQEGTEAFF.

The chain has TRBV19 and TRBJ1-2; no clear D gene. This CDR3 spans 15 amino acids. In germline, CDR1 is LNHDA, CDR2 SQIVND (reference sequence). V was shortened by 6 bases and J by 2 bases, with 16 bases between the two germline ends. As DNA, the CDR3 is TGTGCCAGTAGAGACAACGGGTATCCCAACTATGGCTACACCTTC. Translated: CASRDNGYPNYGYTF. Full variable domain (rest looked up from reference TRBV19 and TRBJ1-2): DGGITQSPKYLFRKEGQNVTLSCEQNLNHDAMYWYRQDPGQGLRLIYYSQIVNDFQKGDIAEGYSVSREKKESFPLTVTSAQKNPTAFYLCASRDNGYPNYGYTFGSGTRLTVV.

The sample holds a few counts of this clonotype. The chain uses TRBV19 and TRBJ2-1; 10 bases line up with TRBD2. CDR3 size: 15 residues. CDR1 is LNHDA and CDR2 is SQIVND in the germline V gene (reference sequence). With 5 bases clipped from V and 4 bases from J, the junction kept 5 bases outside the gene matches. CDR3 sequence: CASSVGTSEYNEQFF. The CDR3 DNA reads as TGTGCCAGTAGTGTGGGGACTAGCGAGTACAATGAGCAGTTCTTC.

This clonotype was counted ten times or more. The chain joins TRBV3-1 to TRBJ2-7; the D gene is possibly TRBD2 (6 bases). Germline V lookup: CDR1 LGHDT, CDR2 YNNKEL (reference sequence). The V end lost 3 bases, the J end lost 4 bases, and 13 bases lay between the germline ends. This CDR3 has 14 amino acids. The CDR3 DNA is TGTGCCAGCAGCCAGGCGGGACCTGAGTACGAGCAGTACTTC. It yields the protein CASSQAGPEYEQYF.

The chain uses TRBV7-2 and TRBJ1-1; a possible D gene is TRBD1 (6 bases). The CDR3 covers 14 residues. The germline CDR1 and CDR2 sequences are SGHTA and FQGNSA. The V and J ends lost 6 bases and 4 bases respectively, with 15 bases between them. CDR3 DNA: TGTGCCAGCAGTTACCGAGGACAGCGCACTGAAGCTTTCTTT. Amino acids: CASSYRGQRTEAFF. The whole variable domain, remainder taken from reference TRBV7-2 and TRBJ1-1, is GAGVSQSPSNKVTEKGKDVELRCDPISGHTALYWYRQSLGQGLEFLIYFQGNSAPDKSGLPSDRFSAERTGGSVSTLTIQRTQQEDSAVYLCASSYRGQRTEAFFGQGTRLTVV.

This clonotype was counted a few times. The rearrangement links TRBV7-6 to TRBJ2-7, with TRBD2 matching 8 bases. From germline, CDR1 is SGHVS and CDR2 FNYEAQ. The CDR3 totals 15 residues. V lost 6 bases to trimming and J lost 2 bases; unmatched junction nucleotides: 9. The CDR3 sequence is CASSSTAGEAYEQYF. Written as DNA, the CDR3 is TGTGCCAGCAGTAGTACAGCGGGAGAGGCCTACGAGCAGTACTTC.

This clonotype was detected many times. The chain links TRBV11-3 to TRBJ2-1; D ambiguous. Germline CDR1 is SGHNT and CDR2 is YENEEA. Trimming shortened V by 1 base and J by 8 bases, and 12 bases separated the two germline ends. The CDR3 runs to 14 residues. In DNA form, the CDR3 reads TGTGCCAGCAGCTTAGGGGCAGTGAGCCATGAGCAGTTCTTC. Amino acid sequence: CASSLGAVSHEQFF.

This clonotype was seen repeatedly, ten times or more. The chain is built from TRBV2 and TRBJ2-1; D possibly corresponds to TRBD2 (5 bases). The CDR3 is 13 residues long. Trimming removed 7 bases at V and 7 bases at J, with 14 bases between. Germline V lookup: CDR1 SNHLY, CDR2 FYNNEI. The CDR3 loop is CASNPEGRNEQFF. The CDR3 nucleotides read TGTGCCAGCAACCCCGAGGGCCGGAATGAGCAGTTCTTC.

This clonotype was counted ten times or more. CDR3 coding DNA: TGTGCCAGCAACCCCCTTGGCCGGGAAGCTTTCTTT. It specifies CASNPLGREAFF. V is TRBV12-3 or TRBV12-4 and J is TRBJ1-1; no reliable D call. The CDR3 consists of 12 residues. The V end was cut by 7 bases, the J end by 8 bases, with 14 bases between.

V is TRBV7-6 and J is TRBJ2-1, with 8 bases that match TRBD2. The CDR3 totals 16 residues. V lost 5 bases to trimming and J lost 5 bases; unmatched junction nucleotides: 11. CDR1 is SGHVS, CDR2 FNYEAQ, per germline. The CDR3 nucleotides read TGTGCCAGCAGCCCGCAGGGCACTAGCGGTAACAATGAGCAGTTCTTC. Its translation: CASSPQGTSGNNEQFF.

The gene calls are TRBV20-1 and TRBJ1-5; no firm D call. V lost 5 bases and J lost 0, with 11 bases in between. CDR1 is DFQATT, CDR2 SNEGSKA, per germline (reference sequence). The CDR3 contains 14 residues. The CDR3: CSALQTASNQPQHF. The CDR3 DNA reads TGCAGTGCTTTACAGACTGCTAGCAATCAGCCCCAGCATTTT.

J is TRBJ2-2 and V is TRBV9; the match to TRBD1 covers 9 bases. V dropped 2 bases and J dropped 4; count of bases not matched to a gene: 3. The CDR3 loop spans 15 amino acids. Germline loops: CDR1 SGDLS, CDR2 YYNGEE. This CDR3 is CASSVGQGSTGELFF. For the CDR3, the DNA is TGTGCCAGCAGCGTTGGACAGGGGAGCACCGGGGAGCTGTTTTTT.

This rearrangement joins TRBV7-3 to TRBJ2-3; 8 bases are shared with TRBD2. In germline, CDR1 is SGHTA, CDR2 FQGTGA. After removal of 3 bases from V and 2 bases from J, the junction contained 10 bases not matched to a gene. The CDR3 contains 17 residues. The CDR3 DNA follows: TGTGCCAGCAGCTTGACAGGCGGAGCGGGAGCCACAGATACGCAGTATTTT. Its protein is CASSLTGGAGATDTQYF.

This clonotype was detected ten times or more. This rearrangement joins TRBV2 to TRBJ1-5; D is undetermined. Germline V gives CDR1 SNHLY, CDR2 FYNNEI. Between the trimmed V and J ends, which lost 6 bases and 1 base, there was a span of 10 bases. The CDR3 totals 14 residues. CDR3 nucleotides: TGTGCCAGCAGCCTCCTGGGGAGCAATCAGCCCCAGCATTTT. Translating gives CASSLLGSNQPQHF.

This clonotype was seen more than once but under ten times. The genes are TRBV9 and TRBJ2-7; D possibly corresponds to TRBD1 (6 bases). The CDR3 contains 16 residues. The germline gives CDR1 SGDLS, CDR2 YYNGEE. The germline V and J ends were trimmed by 3 bases and 0 bases, with 16 bases remaining between them. CDR3 in amino acids: CASSARGSGSSYEQYF. The CDR3, as DNA: TGTGCCAGCAGCGCTAGGGGGAGTGGGAGCTCCTACGAGCAGTACTTC.